This TCR beta chain is drawn from a study of T cell responses to AZD1222 COVID-19 vaccine. The study, taken as a whole, reports: Rises in breadth and depth of Spike-specific TCRs came after two AZD1222 doses. Repertoires were obtained only post-peak T cell response.

TCRdb's table, derived via immunoSEQ multiplex PCR, lists solely in-frame clones and lacks some. Here the sample spans roughly 110,000 clones, more than 70% being singletons. There are 14 residues in the CDR3. V dropped 6 bases and J dropped 0; count of bases not matched to a gene: 3. From germline, CDR1 is SGHDT and CDR2 YYEEEE. A note on this clone: The antigen remains unidentified.

Sequences were derived from peripheral blood, sampled 28 days after the second AZD1222 dose. The receptor comes from an adult who received the AZD1222 COVID-19 vaccine. This chain joins TRBV5-6 and TRBJ1-1; TRBD1 matches 9 bases. CDR3: CASNRDRVNTEAFF. The CDR3 coding sequence is TGTGCCAGCAACCGGGACAGGGTGAACACTGAAGCTTTCTTT.